Listed below are T cell receptor beta chains from one sample, sequenced in a study of naive and memory T cell subsets. TCRdb reprocessed the UMI-ligation and nested PCR reads via MiXCR and lists one record per CDR3 protein. The table lists 95,000 to 150,000 distinct CDR3 sequences, 35% to 40% of them singletons. The specimen was central memory CD4+ T cells from blood. Receptor source: a human donor in good health. CDR3s include the opening cysteine and the closing phenylalanine or tryptophan. The D gene is left open where the match is weak. Clone size, where shown, is once, few, many, or a class for clones that have expanded.

clone_size d_call cdr3_length j_call v_call cdr3_nt cdr3_aa
NA NA 16 TRBJ2-3 TRBV25-1 TGTGCCAGCGGGGGGGCGGAGACAGGACGCACAGATACGCAGTATTTT CASGGAETGRTDTQYF
few TRBD1 17 TRBJ2-6 TRBV6-5 TGTGCCAGCAGTTCGGGGACAGGGGGCTCTGGGGCCAACGTCCTGACTTTC CASSSGTGGSGANVLTF
few NA 15 TRBJ2-5 TRBV5-1 TGCGCCAGCAGAAACGTGGGAGTTAAACAAGAGACCCAGTACTTC CASRNVGVKQETQYF
few NA 14 TRBJ1-2 TRBV5-1 TGCGCCAGCAGCTTGGACGGGGGGCCAGGAGGCTACACCTTC CASSLDGGPGGYTF
few NA 13 TRBJ1-1 TRBV12-3/TRBV12-4 TGTGCCAGCAGTTTAGATTGGCAGGGCGTTACTTTCTTT CASSLDWQGVTFF
few NA 18 TRBJ1-6 TRBV7-2 TGTGCCAGCAGCCCAAGGGACCGGATAAGCTCCTATAATTCACCCCTCCACTTT CASSPRDRISSYNSPLHF
NA NA 14 TRBJ1-4 TRBV11-2 TGTGCCAGCAGCTTATCCGGGAGTATGGAAAAACTGTTTTTT CASSLSGSMEKLFF
many NA 15 TRBJ2-7 TRBV3-1 TGTGCCAGCAGCCAAGATTTGGTCAGACCCTACGAGCAGTACTTC CASSQDLVRPYEQYF
once TRBD1 15 TRBJ2-1 TRBV30 TGTGCCTGGGGTCGGACAGGGTGGGAGTACAATGAGCAGTTCTTC CAWGRTGWEYNEQFF
few NA 14 TRBJ2-7 TRBV7-9 TGTGCCAGCAGCTTGACTGCACTCTTCGGCGAGCAGTACTTC CASSLTALFGEQYF
few TRBD2 15 TRBJ2-7 TRBV7-2 TGTGCCAGCAGCTTCTATGCGGGAGCCCCTTCGGAGCAGTACTTC CASSFYAGAPSEQYF
NA NA 13 TRBJ2-5 TRBV5-4 TGTGCCAGCAGCTCCAGGGGTGGAGAGACCCAGTACTTC CASSSRGGETQYF
medium-sized NA 12 TRBJ2-7 TRBV20-1 TGCAGTGCTAGTGAGTCGCTTTACGAGCAGTACTTC CSASESLYEQYF
few NA 15 TRBJ1-4 TRBV14 TGTGCCAGCAGCCAAGTTGGGTCCGTAAATGAAAAACTGTTTTTT CASSQVGSVNEKLFF
NA NA 12 TRBJ2-3 TRBV27 TGTGCCAGCAACACCTTTGGATTGCCGCAGTATTTT CASNTFGLPQYF
many TRBD2 18 TRBJ2-3 TRBV4-1 TGCGCCAGCAGCCAAGAAGGAAGGACTAGCGGACTCACAGATACGCAGTATTTT CASSQEGRTSGLTDTQYF
NA TRBD1 13 TRBJ1-6 TRBV28 TGTGCCAGCAGGACACAGGGGGCGGGGCCCCTCCACTTT CASRTQGAGPLHF
many NA 14 TRBJ1-4 TRBV15 TGTGCCACCAGCAGGACTGACAGTAATGAAAAACTGTTTTTT CATSRTDSNEKLFF
NA TRBD1 14 TRBJ2-1 TRBV7-6 TGTGCCAGCAGCCCTATGACAGGGGTCAATGAGCAGTTCTTC CASSPMTGVNEQFF
few NA 18 TRBJ2-7 TRBV4-1 TGCGCCAGCAGCCAAGGGGTTTTAAGACGGACCGATTCCTACGAGCAGTACTTC CASSQGVLRRTDSYEQYF
once NA 14 TRBJ2-7 TRBV4-3 TGCGCCAGCAGCCATGGACGGGGTACCGACGAGCAGTACTTC CASSHGRGTDEQYF
NA NA 11 TRBJ2-7 TRBV20-1 TGCAGTGCTAGGGCGGAAGCGTCGCAGTACTTC CSARAEASQYF
many TRBD2 17 TRBJ2-3 TRBV7-2 TGTGCCAGCAGCTTAGGTCGAGCGGGAGGTCCTAGAGATACGCAGTATTTT CASSLGRAGGPRDTQYF
NA NA 15 TRBJ2-4 TRBV9 TGTGCCAGCAGCTCTCGGGGTGGCGGGCCGGACATTCAGTACTTC CASSSRGGGPDIQYF
many TRBD2 15 TRBJ2-3 TRBV7-9 TGTGCCAGCAGCTTCACTAGCGGGAGTGGAGATACGCAGTATTTT CASSFTSGSGDTQYF
NA NA 14 TRBJ2-7 TRBV28 TGTGCCAGCAGACCTCCCCCACCGAACTACGAGCAGTACTTC CASRPPPPNYEQYF
NA NA 12 TRBJ1-4 TRBV12-3/TRBV12-4 TGTGCCAGCAGTCCCCAGAATGAAAAACTGTTTTTT CASSPQNEKLFF